These 17 T cell receptor beta chains share one sample of origin, sequenced in a study of blood T cells in healthy people across ages. For the second PCR, which ran for about 6 to 11 cycles, a sample-barcoded 5' primer and a J-beta primer mix were used. TCRdb re-derived calls from the 5' RACE reads in MiXCR, one entry per CDR3 protein. Here the sample spans under 800,000 distinct CDR3 sequences, roughly 45% being singletons. Material: blood. The receptor source for this set is an older woman in good health.

This chain connects TRBV7-2 to TRBJ1-5; D call uncertain. Trimming stripped 4 bases from V and 5 bases from J, with 12 bases between. Germline loops: CDR1 SGHTA, CDR2 FQGNSA. The CDR3 length is 14 residues. The CDR3, as DNA: TGTGCCAGCAGCTCCTTGGACGGGGATCAGCCCCAGCATTTT. It specifies CASSSLDGDQPQHF.

J is TRBJ2-1 and V is TRBV20-1, with a possible D match to TRBD1 (5 bases). Germline V CDR1 and CDR2: DFQATT, SNEGSKA (reference sequence). V shed 0 bases and J shed 6 bases, with 15 bases lying between them. The CDR3 contains 15 residues. The CDR3 protein is CSARDRAGSGNEQFF. The CDR3 region has the DNA TGCAGTGCTAGAGATAGGGCAGGGTCCGGCAATGAGCAGTTCTTC.

This clonotype has a count of ten or more. This chain connects TRBV12-3 or TRBV12-4 to TRBJ2-1; D is perhaps TRBD1 (6 bases). CDR3 size: 15 residues. With 5 bases removed from V and 1 base from J, the gap between germline ends came to 12 bases. CDR3 sequence reads: CASSDRMSSYNEQFF. In nucleotides, the CDR3 is TGTGCCAGCAGTGACAGGATGAGTTCCTACAATGAGCAGTTCTTC.

This clonotype was seen more than once but under ten times. V gene TRBV4-2 combines with J gene TRBJ2-3; D ambiguous. The CDR3 totals 13 residues. CDR1 is LGHNA and CDR2 is YNFKEQ in the germline V gene. Trimming shortened V by 0 bases and J by 9 bases, and 10 bases separated the two germline ends. Written as DNA, the CDR3 is TGTGCCAGCAGCCAAGAGGCGTCCCCCACGCAGTATTTT. Residues: CASSQEASPTQYF.

This clonotype was counted between two and nine times. This chain joins TRBV20-1 and TRBJ2-5; D not resolved. Germline loops: CDR1 DFQATT, CDR2 SNEGSKA (reference sequence). Between the trimmed V and J ends, which lost 0 bases and 2 bases, there was a span of 13 bases. This CDR3 is 15 amino acids long. The CDR3 reads CSARDLATVQETQYF. The CDR3 bases are TGCAGTGCTAGAGATTTGGCAACAGTTCAAGAGACCCAGTACTTC.

This clonotype came up many times. This chain uses TRBV18 with TRBJ2-7, with TRBD1 identical over 7 bases. CDR1 is KGHSH and CDR2 is LQKENI in the germline V gene. With 6 bases clipped from V and 0 bases from J, the junction kept 2 bases outside the gene matches. The CDR3 spans 13 residues. The CDR3 bases are TGTGCCAGCTCGTGGGACAGCTCCTACGAGCAGTACTTC. It yields the protein CASSWDSSYEQYF.

V usage is TRBV10-3 and J usage is TRBJ1-3; 7 nucleotides align to TRBD1. The CDR3 runs to 16 residues. The germline CDR1 and CDR2 sequences are ENHRY and SYGVKD. The V and J ends lost 7 bases and 0 bases, in that order; junction bases with no gene match: 9. The CDR3 protein is CAITRQGAHSGNTIYF. CDR3 sequence (DNA): TGTGCCATCACCCGACAGGGCGCCCACTCTGGAAACACCATATATTTT.

This chain connects TRBV12-3 or TRBV12-4 to TRBJ2-5, with a weak D call TRBD1 (6 bases). This CDR3 is 15 amino acids long. The V end lost 4 bases, the J end lost 1 base, and 13 bases lay between the germline ends. The CDR3 region is CASSSRNRAQETQYF. The CDR3 DNA follows: TGTGCCAGCAGTTCCCGCAACAGGGCCCAAGAGACCCAGTACTTC.

The chain combines TRBV7-2 with TRBJ2-3; D perhaps matches TRBD2 (6 bases). The CDR3 is 16 residues long. The germline gives CDR1 SGHTA, CDR2 FQGNSA. V lost 4 bases and J lost 0, with 14 bases in between. CDR3 DNA sequence: TGTGCCAGCAGCTCCCAGCCGGGACTCAGCACAGATACGCAGTATTTT. This gives the protein CASSSQPGLSTDTQYF. The full variable domain, its missing parts supplied by reference TRBV7-2 and TRBJ2-3, is GAGVSQSPSNKVTEKGKDVELRCDPISGHTALYWYRQSLGQGLEFLIYFQGNSAPDKSGLPSDRFSAERTGGSVSTLTIQRTQQEDSAVYLCASSSQPGLSTDTQYFGPGTRLTVL.

The V gene is TRBV5-1, the J gene TRBJ2-1; D possibly matches TRBD1 or TRBD2 (5 bases each). The germline V and J ends were trimmed by 2 bases and 0 bases, with 12 bases remaining between them. CDR3 length: 16 amino acids. Germline CDR1 SGHRS, CDR2 YFSETQ. CDR3 in amino acids: CASSLGTDFSYNEQFF. The DNA of the CDR3 is TGCGCCAGCAGCTTAGGGACGGACTTCTCCTACAATGAGCAGTTCTTC.

This clonotype was found a few times. This chain connects TRBV12-5 to TRBJ1-2, with D possibly TRBD1 on 5 matching bases. The germline V gene has CDR1 LGHNT and CDR2 FRNRAP. The CDR3 length is 13 residues. The germline V and J ends were trimmed by 4 bases and 4 bases, with 10 bases remaining between them. CDR3 DNA: TGTGCTAGTGGTTCCAGGGAAGCCTATGGCTACACCTTC. Translating it yields CASGSREAYGYTF.

This clonotype has a handful of counts. J is TRBJ2-1 and V is TRBV12-3 or TRBV12-4; D not resolved. The CDR3 is 16 residues long. Trimming pared 4 bases from V and 0 bases from J, leaving 13 bases between. The CDR3 DNA follows: TGTGCCAGCAGTTCCCCTGCCGTTGTCTCCTACAATGAGCAGTTCTTC. It encodes CASSSPAVVSYNEQFF.

This rearrangement joins TRBV6-6 to TRBJ2-1, with 11 bases fitting TRBD2. The germline CDR1 and CDR2 sequences are MNHNY and SVGAGI (reference sequence). The CDR3 totals 16 residues. Losses at the gene ends were 4 bases for V and 9 bases for J; bases not matched to a gene: 11. The CDR3 nucleotides are TGTGCCAGCAGTTCAGGGGGGGGGACTAGCGGAGTTGAGCAGTTCTTC. Its translation is CASSSGGGTSGVEQFF.

The chain joins TRBV20-1 to TRBJ2-1; 7 nucleotides line up with TRBD2. CDR3 length equals 17 residues. The V segment lost 0 bases and the J segment 5 bases; nucleotides outside the gene matches: 13. Germline CDR1 DFQATT, CDR2 SNEGSKA (reference sequence). CDR3 sequence (DNA): TGCAGTGCTAGAGATGCGGGACGGGGGAGGGCTAACAATGAGCAGTTCTTC. This encodes CSARDAGRGRANNEQFF.

A single count supports this clonotype. Given a much more abundant clone one base away, this may be a read error. The genes are TRBV29-1 and TRBJ2-5, with D possibly called TRBD1 or TRBD2 (6 bases each). The CDR3 spans 14 residues. With 4 bases removed from V and 11 bases from J, the gap between germline ends came to 23 bases. Germline loops: CDR1 SQVTM, CDR2 ANQGSEA. The CDR3 is CSVVRGVGSNEQYF. CDR3 coding DNA: TGCAGCGTTGTAAGGGGGGTAGGGAGCAATGAGCAGTACTTC.

In nucleotides, the CDR3 is TGTGCCAGCAGCCCGGGACTAGCGGGACAATTAGACTACAATGAGCAGTTCTTC. It encodes CASSPGLAGQLDYNEQFF. The chain recombines TRBV4-2 with TRBJ2-1; the match to TRBD2 covers 13 bases. Germline CDR1 LGHNA, CDR2 YNFKEQ. Trimming removed 4 bases from V and 3 bases from J; junction bases left unmatched: 9. This CDR3 is built from 18 residues.

This clonotype was detected a few times. V is TRBV9 and J is TRBJ2-3, with 13 bases that match TRBD2. Germline CDR1 is SGDLS and CDR2 is YYNGEE. The V and J ends lost 4 bases and 5 bases, in that order; junction bases with no gene match: 7. The CDR3 consists of 16 residues. The chain's CDR3 is CASSTGLAGEVDTQYF. Written as DNA, the CDR3 is TGTGCCAGCAGCACCGGACTAGCGGGAGAGGTAGATACGCAGTATTTT. The entire variable domain, with the rest obtained from reference TRBV9 and TRBJ2-3, is as follows: DSGVTQTPKHLITATGQRVTLRCSPRSGDLSVYWYQQSLDQGLQFLIQYYNGEERAKGNILERFSAQQFPDLHSELNLSSLELGDSALYFCASSTGLAGEVDTQYFGPGTRLTVL.